The text below deals with one T cell receptor (beta chain). Within the sample, other DNA sequences also encode this same CDR3. The sample comes from a study of blood T cell repertoires in COVID-19. For the study at large: Sample material is recorded as cDNA or gDNA derived from T cells, B-cell-depleted T cells, or PBMCs.

Participant-given clinical history determined each cohort assignment. Each recovered donor of Cohort 3 presented with two negative PCRs, clearance, or symptom resolution. Per the germline V gene, CDR1 is SGHNT and CDR2 is YENEEA. V gave up 0 bases and J gave up 8 bases, with 7 bases separating them. There are 12 residues in the CDR3. The protocol was immunoSEQ multiplex PCR, while the TCRdb copy is restricted to in-frame clones and leaves out a portion. The table lists fewer than 600,000 clones, roughly 88% of them singletons. Sequenced input: PBMCs or T cells enriched from blood (not recorded which). The chain has TRBV11-3 and TRBJ1-1; D perhaps matches TRBD1 (6 bases). The receptor comes from a woman aged 40 to 55 who had recovered from COVID-19. The CDR3 DNA reads TGTGCCAGCAGCTTAGAGACAGGAGAAGCTTTCTTT. It is translated as CASSLETGEAFF.